The next 26 T cell receptor beta chains were all read from a single sample in a study of shared clonotypes between healthy human individuals. Method: immunoSEQ multiplex PCR; TCRdb's copy keeps in-frame clones and lacks some. The table lists about 380,000 clones, around 96% of them singletons. Sequenced input: memory CD8+ T cells sorted from blood. Subset defined: CD45RO+ cells pooled with CCR7-negative TemRA cells. The receptors derive from a man between 25 and 39 years old in good health.

The chain uses TRBV28 and TRBJ1-1, with D unclear. The V gene lost 7 bases and the J gene lost 3 bases, with 12 bases spanning the gap. Germline V gene lookup returns CDR1 MDHEN and CDR2 SYDVKM. The CDR3 runs 13 residues. Here the CDR3 reads CASNPQLYTEAFF. CDR3 nucleotide sequence: TGTGCCAGCAACCCACAACTCTACACTGAAGCTTTCTTT.

The chain carries TRBV28 and TRBJ1-2; TRBD1 is a possible D gene (6 bases). This CDR3 is built from 11 residues. Germline V CDR1 and CDR2: MDHEN, SYDVKM. Trimming stripped 11 bases from V and 8 bases from J, with 15 bases between. The CDR3 loop reads CAATGLGGYTF. CDR3 nucleotide sequence: TGTGCCGCCACAGGGCTTGGCGGCTACACCTTC.

The chain couples TRBV7-9 to TRBJ2-3; D not resolved. Trimming stripped 3 bases from V and 2 bases from J, with 3 bases between. This CDR3 contains 12 residues. CDR1 and CDR2 from the germline V gene are SEHNR and FQNEAQ (reference sequence). In DNA form, the CDR3 reads TGTGCCAGCAGCTTCTTCACAGATACGCAGTATTTT. As protein: CASSFFTDTQYF.

This chain connects TRBV25-1 to TRBJ1-2; unclear D gene. This CDR3 is 12 amino acids long. Germline V gives CDR1 MGHDK, CDR2 SYGVNS. The V end was cut by 3 bases, the J end by 7 bases, with 9 bases between. The chain's CDR3 is CASSDNGVGYTF. Here the CDR3 DNA reads TGTGCCAGCAGTGATAACGGGGTTGGCTACACCTTC.

V and J are TRBV6-5 and TRBJ2-7; D remains ambiguous. V was cut by 7 bases and J by 4 bases, with 11 bases left in between. The CDR3 is 12 residues long. Germline loops: CDR1 MNHEY, CDR2 SVGAGI. The CDR3 here is CASKGIGYEQYF. The DNA for the CDR3 is TGTGCCAGCAAGGGTATTGGTTACGAGCAGTACTTC.

The chain couples TRBV6-1 to TRBJ2-1, with D hard to call. This CDR3 has 10 amino acids. Germline V gene sequence: CDR1 MNHNS, CDR2 SASEGT. V lost 3 bases and J 10 bases, leaving 4 bases between the germline ends. CDR3 in amino acids: CASSEREQFF. CDR3 nucleotide sequence: TGTGCCAGCAGTGAGCGGGAGCAGTTCTTC.

This clone was recorded once. The chain links TRBV5-1 to TRBJ2-5, with D hard to call. The V gene's germline CDR1 is SGHRS and CDR2 YFSETQ. This CDR3 contains 14 residues. Trimming shortened V by 0 bases and J by 7 bases, and 13 bases separated the two germline ends. CDR3 sequence reads: CASSLAFLVGTQYF. CDR3 DNA sequence: TGCGCCAGCAGCTTGGCCTTTCTCGTTGGGACCCAGTACTTC.

This clone was seen more than once but under ten times. V usage is TRBV28 and J usage is TRBJ2-5; unclear D gene. CDR1 is MDHEN, CDR2 SYDVKM, per germline. The CDR3 is 10 amino acids. Deletions cut 5 bases from V and 2 bases from J, with 0 bases between. CDR3 region: CASSQETQYF. CDR3 nucleotide sequence: TGTGCCAGCAGTCAAGAGACCCAGTACTTC.

The V call is TRBV4-1, the J call TRBJ2-1, with 7 nucleotides matching TRBD2. The V and J ends lost 4 bases and 3 bases, in that order; junction bases with no gene match: 12. CDR3 length: 17 amino acids. Germline CDR1 reads MGHRA; CDR2 reads YSYEKL. CDR3: CASSPPPTSADYNEQFF. As DNA, the CDR3 is TGCGCCAGCAGCCCCCCACCCACTAGCGCGGACTACAATGAGCAGTTCTTC.

The chain combines TRBV4-1 with TRBJ2-7, with 9 bases that match TRBD1. This CDR3 is built from 16 residues. V trimming: 0 bases; J trimming: 4 bases; junction bases outside the gene matches: 7. Looked up from germline, CDR1 is MGHRA and CDR2 is YSYEKL. CDR3 residues: CASSQDSGTGSYEQYF. As DNA, the CDR3 is TGCGCCAGCAGCCAAGATTCCGGGACAGGGTCGTACGAGCAGTACTTC.

The chain combines TRBV2 with TRBJ2-1; D uncertain. The CDR3 sequence is 14 residues long. V was clipped by 4 bases and J by 4 bases, with 11 bases between them. The germline V gene has CDR1 SNHLY and CDR2 FYNNEI. CDR3 bases: TGTGCCAGCAGTGTAGGTGCGGCTTACAATGAGCAGTTCTTC. Protein product: CASSVGAAYNEQFF.

J is TRBJ2-1 and V is TRBV19; D might be TRBD2 (5 bases). V shed 3 bases and J shed 5 bases, with 11 bases lying between them. Germline loops: CDR1 LNHDA, CDR2 SQIVND (reference sequence). The CDR3 is 14 residues long. The CDR3 DNA is TGTGCCAGTAGTATTGGAGGCGCCCACAATGAGCAGTTCTTC. It specifies CASSIGGAHNEQFF.

The V gene is TRBV5-1, the J gene TRBJ1-4, with D unresolved. The CDR3 runs 15 residues. The V end was cut by 1 base, the J end by 0 bases, with 7 bases between. Germline values: CDR1 SGHRS, CDR2 YFSETQ. DNA of the CDR3: TGCGCCAGCAGCTTGTCCGGGGCAACTAATGAAAAACTGTTTTTT. It encodes CASSLSGATNEKLFF.

Worth noting for this clone: The sample holds other DNA sequences that translate to the same CDR3. The chain recombines TRBV5-6 with TRBJ1-1; no clear D gene. This CDR3 region has 13 residues. Germline V lookup: CDR1 SGHDT, CDR2 YYEEEE. With 0 bases removed from V and 1 base from J, the gap between germline ends came to 4 bases. The CDR3 spells CASSLAGNTEAFF. In nucleotides, the CDR3 is TGTGCCAGCAGCTTGGCCGGGAACACTGAAGCTTTCTTT.

The J gene is TRBJ2-2, the V gene TRBV10-3; 9 bases agree with TRBD1. The length of the CDR3 is 14 residues. Germline V gives CDR1 ENHRY, CDR2 SYGVKD. Trimming at V came to 8 bases and at J to 6 bases, leaving 7 bases not matched to a gene. The CDR3 DNA is TGTGCCATCCAGTACGGGACAGGGCCCGGGGAGCTGTTTTTT. Translated, it gives CAIQYGTGPGELFF.

The chain joins TRBV7-6 to TRBJ2-1; TRBD2 matches at 7 bases. Losses at the gene ends were 2 bases for V and 7 bases for J; bases not matched to a gene: 8. The CDR3 sequence is 15 residues long. Germline V gene lookup returns CDR1 SGHVS and CDR2 FNYEAQ. The CDR3 DNA is TGTGCCAGCAGCTTAAGCCTAGCGGTGAGGAATGAGCAGTTCTTC. This gives the protein CASSLSLAVRNEQFF.

The chain is built from TRBV19 and TRBJ1-1; D call uncertain. Germline CDR1 is LNHDA and CDR2 is SQIVND (reference sequence). The CDR3 has 15 amino acids. V shed 7 bases and J shed 2 bases, with 17 bases lying between them. The CDR3 coding sequence is TGTGCCAGTACCTATGGCCTCTTTTCAAACACTGAAGCTTTCTTT. This encodes CASTYGLFSNTEAFF.

The chain is built from TRBV6-6 and TRBJ2-1, with 10 bases matching TRBD2. The CDR3 runs to 16 residues. Per the germline V gene, CDR1 is MNHNY and CDR2 is SVGAGI (reference sequence). After removal of 5 bases from V and 1 base from J, the junction contained 5 bases not matched to a gene. CDR3 sequence: CASSRTSGKSYNEQFF. The DNA of the CDR3 is TGTGCCAGCAGTCGCACTAGCGGGAAGTCCTACAATGAGCAGTTCTTC.

The chain recombines TRBV7-9 with TRBJ2-7, with 8 nucleotides matching TRBD1. CDR3 length equals 15 residues. CDR1 and CDR2 from the germline V gene are SEHNR and FQNEAQ (reference sequence). V was pared by 6 bases and J by 0 bases, with 7 bases of the junction left unmatched. Here the CDR3 DNA reads TGTGCCAGCAGTCCCGGGACAGGAGCCTCCTACGAGCAGTACTTC. It codes for CASSPGTGASYEQYF. Full variable domain (missing parts from reference TRBV7-9 and TRBJ2-7): DTGVSQNPRHKITKRGQNVTFRCDPISEHNRLYWYRQTLGQGPEFLTYFQNEAQLEKSRLLSDRFSAERPKGSFSTLEIQRTEQGDSAMYLCASSPGTGASYEQYFGPGTRLTVT.

The rearrangement uses TRBV7-2 and TRBJ2-2, with D perhaps matching TRBD1 (6 bases). V lost 4 bases to trimming and J lost 5 bases, with 14 bases between them. CDR1 is SGHTA, CDR2 FQGNSA, per germline. CDR3 size: 15 residues. The CDR3 loop reads CASSYQGLRTGELFF. CDR3 nucleotide sequence: TGTGCCAGCAGCTATCAGGGGCTACGTACCGGGGAGCTGTTTTTT.

Regarding this clone: This specimen includes other DNA sequences encoding the same CDR3. The V and J genes are TRBV19 and TRBJ2-6, with D tentatively TRBD1 (6 bases). The CDR3 totals 16 residues. CDR1 and CDR2 from the germline V gene are LNHDA and SQIVND (reference sequence). V lost 3 bases to trimming and J lost 2 bases, with 11 bases between them. CDR3 residues: CASSILQGTGANVLTF. The CDR3 DNA sequence: TGTGCCAGTAGTATCCTACAGGGTACTGGGGCCAACGTCCTGACTTTC.

The CDR3 DNA follows: TGTGCCTGGGCGAACAGGGCCTCTGGAAACACCATATATTTT. Translated: CAWANRASGNTIYF. The chain joins TRBV30 to TRBJ1-3; perhaps TRBD1 as D (6 bases). The V end lost 5 bases, the J end lost 0 bases, and 11 bases lay between the germline ends. The CDR3 has 14 residues. Germline V gene data show CDR1 as GTSNPN and CDR2 as SVGIG (reference sequence).

The V gene is TRBV28, the J gene TRBJ2-7; a weak D match, TRBD2 (5 bases). Trimming stripped 2 bases from V and 1 base from J, with 9 bases between. There are 14 residues in the CDR3. Germline values: CDR1 MDHEN, CDR2 SYDVKM. The CDR3 bases are TGTGCCAGCAGTTTAGGTAGCGTATCCTACGAGCAGTACTTC. The encoded protein is CASSLGSVSYEQYF.

About this clone: Other DNA sequences within the sample encode an identical CDR3. This chain connects TRBV28 to TRBJ2-7, with D tentatively TRBD2 (5 bases). The CDR3 contains 11 residues. V was clipped by 6 bases and J by 3 bases, with 6 bases between them. Germline CDR1 and CDR2: MDHEN and SYDVKM. The CDR3 region has the DNA TGTGCCAGCAGGGACTTCTACGAGCAGTACTTC. Its protein product is CASRDFYEQYF.

The rearrangement links TRBV6-6 to TRBJ2-2; D possibly uses TRBD1 or TRBD2 (5 bases each). The CDR3 length is 14 residues. Germline V lookup: CDR1 MNHNY, CDR2 SVGAGI (reference sequence). V was pared by 4 bases and J by 5 bases, with 11 bases between. In nucleotides, the CDR3 is TGTGCCAGCAGTTGGGGACCCATTACCGGGGAGCTGTTTTTT. This translates into CASSWGPITGELFF.

The chain joins TRBV10-2 to TRBJ2-3; 8 nucleotides match TRBD1. This CDR3 spans 13 amino acids. Germline lookup yields CDR1 WSHSY and CDR2 SAAADI. J gave up 5 bases and V 7 bases, and 5 bases lay outside the gene matches. CDR3 coding DNA: TGCGCCAGCACTGGACAGGGTAGAGATACGCAGTATTTT. Translation: CASTGQGRDTQYF.